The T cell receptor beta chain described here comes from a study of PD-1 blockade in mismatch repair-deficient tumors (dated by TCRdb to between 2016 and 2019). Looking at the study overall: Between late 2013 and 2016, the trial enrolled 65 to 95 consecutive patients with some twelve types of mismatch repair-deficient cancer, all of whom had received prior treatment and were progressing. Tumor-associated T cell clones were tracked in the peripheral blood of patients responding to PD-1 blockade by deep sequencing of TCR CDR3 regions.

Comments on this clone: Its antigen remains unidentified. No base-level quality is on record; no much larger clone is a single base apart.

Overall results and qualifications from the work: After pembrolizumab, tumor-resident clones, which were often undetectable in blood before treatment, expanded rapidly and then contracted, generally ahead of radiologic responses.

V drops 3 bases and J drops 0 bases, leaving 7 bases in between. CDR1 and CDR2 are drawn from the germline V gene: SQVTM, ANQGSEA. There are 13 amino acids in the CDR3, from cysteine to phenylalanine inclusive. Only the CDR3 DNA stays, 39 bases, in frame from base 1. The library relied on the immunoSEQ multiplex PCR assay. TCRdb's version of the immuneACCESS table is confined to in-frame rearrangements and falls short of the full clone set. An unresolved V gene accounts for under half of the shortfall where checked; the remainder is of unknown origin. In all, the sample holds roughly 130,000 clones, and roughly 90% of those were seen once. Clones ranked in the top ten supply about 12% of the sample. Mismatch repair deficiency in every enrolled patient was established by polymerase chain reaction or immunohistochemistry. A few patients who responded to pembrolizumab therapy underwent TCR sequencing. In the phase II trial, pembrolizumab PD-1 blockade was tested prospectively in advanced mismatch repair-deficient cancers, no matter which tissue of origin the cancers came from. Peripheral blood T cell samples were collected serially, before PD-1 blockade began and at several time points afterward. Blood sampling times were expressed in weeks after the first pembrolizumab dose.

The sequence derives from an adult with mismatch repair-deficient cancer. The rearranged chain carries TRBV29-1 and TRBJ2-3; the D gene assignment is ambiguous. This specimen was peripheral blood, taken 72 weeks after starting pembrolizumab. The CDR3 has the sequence CSVDSRSTDTQYF. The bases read TGCAGCGTTGATTCCCGAAGCACAGATACGCAGTATTTT.